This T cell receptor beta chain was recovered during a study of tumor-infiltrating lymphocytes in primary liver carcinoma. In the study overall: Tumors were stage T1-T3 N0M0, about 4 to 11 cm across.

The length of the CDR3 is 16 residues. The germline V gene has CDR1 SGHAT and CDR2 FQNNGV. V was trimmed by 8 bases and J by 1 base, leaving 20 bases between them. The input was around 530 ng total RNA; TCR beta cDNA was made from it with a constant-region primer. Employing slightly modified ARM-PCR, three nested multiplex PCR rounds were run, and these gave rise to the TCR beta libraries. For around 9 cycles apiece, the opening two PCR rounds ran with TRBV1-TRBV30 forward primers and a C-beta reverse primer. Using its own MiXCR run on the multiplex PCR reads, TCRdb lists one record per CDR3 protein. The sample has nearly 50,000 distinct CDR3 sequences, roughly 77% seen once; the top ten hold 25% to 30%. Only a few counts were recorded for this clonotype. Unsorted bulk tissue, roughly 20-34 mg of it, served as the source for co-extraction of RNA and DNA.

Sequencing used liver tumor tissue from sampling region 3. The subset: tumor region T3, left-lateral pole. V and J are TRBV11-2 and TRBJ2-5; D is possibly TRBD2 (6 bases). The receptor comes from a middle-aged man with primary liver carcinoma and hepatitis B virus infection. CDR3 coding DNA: TGTGCCAGCGGATCACGGGACTCGGCCCGCCAAGAGACCCAGTACTTC. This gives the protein CASGSRDSARQETQYF.